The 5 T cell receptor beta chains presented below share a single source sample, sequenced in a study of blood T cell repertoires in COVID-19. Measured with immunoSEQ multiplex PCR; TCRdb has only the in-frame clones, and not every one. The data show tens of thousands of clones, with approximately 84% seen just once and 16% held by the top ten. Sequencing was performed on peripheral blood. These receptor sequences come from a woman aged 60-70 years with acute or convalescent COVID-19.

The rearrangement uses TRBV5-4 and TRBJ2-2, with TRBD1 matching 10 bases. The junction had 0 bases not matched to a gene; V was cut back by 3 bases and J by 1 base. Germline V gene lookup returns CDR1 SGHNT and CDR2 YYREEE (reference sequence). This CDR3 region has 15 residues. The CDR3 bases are TGTGCCAGCAGCTGGACAGGGGGGAACACCGGGGAGCTGTTTTTT. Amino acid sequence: CASSWTGGNTGELFF.

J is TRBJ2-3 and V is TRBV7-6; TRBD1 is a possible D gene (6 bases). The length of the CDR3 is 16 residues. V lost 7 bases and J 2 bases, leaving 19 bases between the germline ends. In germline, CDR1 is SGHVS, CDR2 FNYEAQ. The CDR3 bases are TGTGCCAGCATCACCGTTCGGGACAATTACACAGATACGCAGTATTTT. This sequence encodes CASITVRDNYTDTQYF.

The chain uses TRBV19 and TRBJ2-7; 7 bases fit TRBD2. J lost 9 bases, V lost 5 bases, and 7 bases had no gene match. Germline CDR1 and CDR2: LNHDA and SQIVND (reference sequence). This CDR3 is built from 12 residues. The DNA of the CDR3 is TGTGCCAGTAGTCCGGGGGGAGAGGGGCAGTACTTC. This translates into CASSPGGEGQYF.

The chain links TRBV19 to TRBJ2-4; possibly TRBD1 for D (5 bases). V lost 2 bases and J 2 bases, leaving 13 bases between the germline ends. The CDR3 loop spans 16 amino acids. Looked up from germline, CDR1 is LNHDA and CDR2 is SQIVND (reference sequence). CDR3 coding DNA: TGTGCCAGTAGTATAAACTCTAGGGGTACCAAAAACATTCAGTACTTC. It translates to CASSINSRGTKNIQYF.

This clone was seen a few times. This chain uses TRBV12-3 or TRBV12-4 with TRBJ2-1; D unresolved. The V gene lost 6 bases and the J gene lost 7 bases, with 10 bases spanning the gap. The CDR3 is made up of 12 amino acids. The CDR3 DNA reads TGTGCCAGCAGACCTACTCGGAATGAGCAGTTCTTC. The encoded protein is CASRPTRNEQFF.